One sample yielded the 28 T cell receptor beta chains listed below, sequenced in a study of blood T cells in healthy people across ages. Next came a second PCR, run for roughly 6 to 11 cycles, which used a sample-barcoded 5' primer along with a J-beta primer mix. One entry per CDR3 protein results from TCRdb running MiXCR on the 5' RACE reads. The table has 1.4 million to 1.5 million distinct CDR3 sequences, about 43% seen once. The sequencing input was blood. The receptors here all came from a woman under 30 in good health.

This rearrangement joins TRBV3-1 to TRBJ2-3; no reliable D call. Germline CDR1 reads LGHDT; CDR2 reads YNNKEL (reference sequence). The V and J ends lost 0 bases and 4 bases respectively, with 8 bases between them. This CDR3 region has 14 residues. The CDR3 reads CASSQEGYSDTQYF. The CDR3 bases are TGTGCCAGCAGCCAAGAAGGCTACTCAGATACGCAGTATTTT.

The CDR3 sequence is CAISEATGVNQPQHF. For the CDR3, the DNA is TGTGCCATCAGTGAGGCGACAGGGGTGAATCAGCCCCAGCATTTT. The rearrangement links TRBV10-3 to TRBJ1-5; 8 positions agree with TRBD1. Trimming cost V 2 bases and J 4 bases; bases outside gene matches: 4. CDR1 ENHRY and CDR2 SYGVKD come from the germline V gene. The CDR3 is 15 residues long.

This rearrangement joins TRBV11-2 to TRBJ2-1; 7 bases line up with TRBD2. CDR1 is SGHAT and CDR2 is FQNNGV in the germline V gene. The CDR3 consists of 15 residues. V shed 5 bases and J 5 bases; nucleotides not matched to a gene: 9. The CDR3 region has the DNA TGTGCCAGCAGCGGTCTAACCGGACTAGACAATGAGCAGTTCTTC. Residues: CASSGLTGLDNEQFF.

CDR3 region: CASTRTSLTYEQYF. In DNA, the CDR3 is TGTGCCAGCACCCGGACTAGCTTAACCTACGAGCAGTACTTC. The chain uses TRBV6-5 and TRBJ2-4, with TRBD2 matching over 8 bases. The J call could be wrong; TRBJ2-7 is a better fit for the DNA end. The CDR3 is 14 residues long. In germline, CDR1 is MNHEY, CDR2 SVGAGI.

This clonotype was seen a few times. The chain has TRBV20-1 and TRBJ2-3, with 13 bases that match TRBD2. V shed 0 bases and J 4 bases; nucleotides not matched to a gene: 4. CDR3 size: 16 residues. Germline V lookup: CDR1 DFQATT, CDR2 SNEGSKA (reference sequence). In DNA form, the CDR3 reads TGCAGTGCTAGAGATTGGACTAGCGGGGGCGCAGATACGCAGTATTTT. Its protein is CSARDWTSGGADTQYF.

J is TRBJ2-7 and V is TRBV5-5; D is possibly TRBD1 (6 bases). CDR1 SGHKS and CDR2 YYEKEE come from the germline V gene (reference sequence). The CDR3 has 14 residues. V was clipped by 5 bases and J by 0 bases, with 12 bases between them. For the CDR3, the DNA is TGTGCCAGCAGTACAGGGTCTTCCTCCTACGAGCAGTACTTC. Translated, it gives CASSTGSSSYEQYF.

This clonotype was observed many times. The rearrangement links TRBV6-1 to TRBJ2-2; TRBD1 agrees at 7 bases. Germline CDR1 is MNHNS and CDR2 is SASEGT. V lost 4 bases to trimming and J lost 3 bases; unmatched junction nucleotides: 5. The CDR3 covers 15 residues. The CDR3 is CASSAATGDTGELFF. The CDR3, as DNA: TGTGCCAGCAGTGCGGCTACAGGGGACACCGGGGAGCTGTTTTTT.

CDR3 bases: TGTGCCACCAGCAGAGACAGGGGGCTTGATCCGAACACTGAAGCTTTCTTT. Protein sequence: CATSRDRGLDPNTEAFF. The chain employs TRBV15 and TRBJ1-1; 8 nucleotides agree with TRBD1. The CDR3 totals 17 residues. The ends lost 0 bases at V and 1 base at J; junction bases unmatched: 7. Per germline, CDR1 LNHNV and CDR2 YYDKDF (reference sequence). Full variable domain (outside the CDR3, taken from reference TRBV15 and TRBJ1-1): DAMVIQNPRYQVTQFGKPVTLSCSQTLNHNVMYWYQQKSSQAPKLLFHYYDKDFNNEADTPDNFQSRRPNTSFCFLDIRSPGLGDTAMYLCATSRDRGLDPNTEAFFGQGTRLTVV.

This chain connects TRBV20-1 to TRBJ2-7; D is uncertain. The germline V gene encodes CDR1 DFQATT and CDR2 SNEGSKA (reference sequence). CDR3 size: 11 residues. V shed 6 bases and J shed 6 bases, with 12 bases lying between them. CDR3 sequence: CSAPLSGEQYF. DNA for the CDR3: TGCAGTGCCCCCCTAAGTGGCGAGCAGTACTTC.

The gene calls are TRBV28 and TRBJ2-7; maybe TRBD1 (5 bases). CDR3 length: 15 residues. Trimming pared 6 bases from V and 0 bases from J, leaving 15 bases between. Germline V gene sequence: CDR1 MDHEN, CDR2 SYDVKM. The CDR3 nucleotides read TGTGCCAGCAGCCCGGCAGGGCTGAGCTCCTACGAGCAGTACTTC. This codes for CASSPAGLSSYEQYF.

V gene TRBV29-1 combines with J gene TRBJ1-1, with a possible D match to TRBD1 (6 bases). Germline CDR1 SQVTM, CDR2 ANQGSEA. The CDR3 length is 12 residues. The V end lost 4 bases, the J end lost 5 bases, and 11 bases lay between the germline ends. This CDR3 is CSVVQGSTEAFF. CDR3 in DNA: TGCAGCGTTGTACAGGGTAGTACTGAAGCTTTCTTT. Looking up the rest from reference TRBV29-1 and TRBJ1-1 gives the full variable domain: SAVISQKPSRDICQRGTSLTIQCQVDSQVTMMFWYRQQPGQSLTLIATANQGSEATYESGFVIDKFPISRPNLTFSTLTVSNMSPEDSSIYLCSVVQGSTEAFFGQGTRLTVV.

The chain is built from TRBV13 and TRBJ2-5; 10 nucleotides match TRBD2. J lost 11 bases, V lost 1 base, and 10 bases had no gene match. Germline V gives CDR1 PRHDT, CDR2 FYEKMQ (reference sequence). CDR3 length equals 15 residues. CDR3 sequence: CASSLVSSGRSEQYF. CDR3 nucleotides: TGTGCCAGCAGCTTAGTCAGTAGCGGGAGGTCTGAGCAGTACTTC. Full variable domain (remainder filled in from reference TRBV13 and TRBJ2-5): AAGVIQSPRHLIKEKRETATLKCYPIPRHDTVYWYQQGPGQDPQFLISFYEKMQSDKGSIPDRFSAQQFSDYHSELNMSSLELGDSALYFCASSLVSSGRSEQYFGPGTRLLVL.

DNA of the CDR3: TGTGCCAGCAGCCAACAACAGGGGCTAGCGGGAGGGCCCTACAATGAGCAGTTCTTC. This codes for CASSQQQGLAGGPYNEQFF. The chain employs TRBV7-8 and TRBJ2-1; 12 bases fit TRBD2. Trimming removed 5 bases from V and 2 bases from J; junction bases left unmatched: 13. Germline V gene sequence: CDR1 SGHVS, CDR2 FQNEAQ. The CDR3 covers 19 residues.

The chain is built from TRBV15 and TRBJ2-5; 7 nucleotides agree with TRBD2. This CDR3 has 15 amino acids. Germline trimming cut 0 bases from V and 11 bases from J; bases unmatched to any gene: 12. CDR1 LNHNV and CDR2 YYDKDF come from the germline V gene (reference sequence). The CDR3 bases are TGTGCCACCAGCAGAGAAGGGACTACCTACAATGAGCAGTACTTC. Translating it yields CATSREGTTYNEQYF.

The J gene is TRBJ1-1, the V gene TRBV2; D uncertain. Germline CDR1 SNHLY, CDR2 FYNNEI. Trimming removed 0 bases at V and 9 bases at J, with 11 bases between. The CDR3 spans 13 residues. Here the CDR3 reads CASSEAAMLQAFF. The CDR3 nucleotides are TGTGCCAGCAGTGAAGCGGCAATGCTCCAAGCTTTCTTT.

The V call is TRBV6-6, the J call TRBJ2-2; D is unclear. V lost 2 bases, J lost 8 bases, and 6 bases lay in between. CDR1 and CDR2 (germline): MNHNY, SVGAGI (reference sequence). This CDR3 region has 12 residues. The CDR3 region is CASSYQKGELFF. The CDR3 DNA is TGTGCCAGCAGTTACCAAAAGGGGGAGCTGTTTTTT.

This clonotype has only a few counts. CDR3 in DNA: TGTGCCAGCAGTTATTGGGGGGGGGAGCTGTTTTTT. Residues: CASSYWGGELFF. The chain has TRBV6-5 and TRBJ2-2; D is tentatively TRBD1 or TRBD2 (5 bases each). Trimming took 3 bases from V and 8 from J, leaving 7 bases between them. Germline-derived CDR1 and CDR2 are MNHEY and SVGAGI. CDR3 length equals 12 residues.

The rearrangement uses TRBV15 and TRBJ1-4; D is ambiguous. Germline V gives CDR1 LNHNV, CDR2 YYDKDF (reference sequence). Between the trimmed V and J ends, which lost 3 bases and 8 bases, there was a span of 13 bases. The CDR3 extends over 14 amino acids. DNA of the CDR3: TGTGCCACCAGCAGTGGTGGGAGCGGCGAAAAACTGTTTTTT. Protein sequence: CATSSGGSGEKLFF.

The V call is TRBV7-9, the J call TRBJ2-3; 7 nucleotides align to TRBD1. This CDR3 contains 15 residues. Germline lookup yields CDR1 SEHNR and CDR2 FQNEAQ (reference sequence). The trim removed 5 bases at V and 2 bases at J, leaving 7 bases unmatched. The CDR3 DNA sequence: TGTGCCAGCAGCCGTAAAGGGACAGCCACAGATACGCAGTATTTT. It specifies CASSRKGTATDTQYF. Full variable domain (missing parts from reference TRBV7-9 and TRBJ2-3): DTGVSQNPRHKITKRGQNVTFRCDPISEHNRLYWYRQTLGQGPEFLTYFQNEAQLEKSRLLSDRFSAERPKGSFSTLEIQRTEQGDSAMYLCASSRKGTATDTQYFGPGTRLTVL.

V is TRBV20-1 and J is TRBJ2-2, with D maybe TRBD2 (5 bases). The CDR3 consists of 12 residues. Per germline, CDR1 DFQATT and CDR2 SNEGSKA (reference sequence). Trimming removed 4 bases at V and 7 bases at J, with 10 bases between. The CDR3 here is CSAKLVGGELFF. In nucleotides, the CDR3 is TGCAGTGCTAAACTAGTAGGCGGGGAGCTGTTTTTT.

The chain has TRBV7-6 and TRBJ2-7, with TRBD1 as a possible D gene (6 bases). The CDR3 has 17 residues. CDR1 is SGHVS, CDR2 FNYEAQ, per germline. Trimming shortened V by 5 bases and J by 1 base, and 21 bases separated the two germline ends. The CDR3 region has the DNA TGTGCCAGCAGCGGACCACAGGGAGCCCTCCTATCCTACGAGCAGTACTTC. Protein: CASSGPQGALLSYEQYF.

The CDR3 loop is CASSNRDRVSYEQYF. CDR3 DNA sequence: TGTGCCAGCAGTAACCGGGACAGGGTTTCCTACGAGCAGTACTTC. The chain is built from TRBV2 and TRBJ2-7; 9 nucleotides agree with TRBD1. Germline-derived CDR1 and CDR2 are SNHLY and FYNNEI. This CDR3 is 15 amino acids long. V lost 5 bases, J lost 1 base, and 6 bases stayed unmatched.

The rearrangement joins TRBV5-1 to TRBJ2-1, with 7 bases matching TRBD2. Germline CDR1 is SGHRS and CDR2 is YFSETQ. The CDR3 runs 14 residues. J gave up 3 bases and V 5 bases, and 5 bases lay outside the gene matches. CDR3 in amino acids: CASRVGTNYNEQFF. The CDR3 region has the DNA TGCGCCAGCAGGGTCGGGACTAACTACAATGAGCAGTTCTTC.

The sample holds one count of this clonotype. The rearrangement links TRBV20-1 to TRBJ2-1; D might be TRBD1 or TRBD2, each matching 6 bases. The CDR3 is 15 residues long. Germline-derived CDR1 and CDR2 are DFQATT and SNEGSKA (reference sequence). The ends were cut back, 3 bases at V and 1 base at J, with 13 bases in the middle. CDR3 in DNA: TGCAGTGCTAGCATCGGGGGCGGGTCCTACAATGAGCAGTTCTTC. Encoded protein: CSASIGGGSYNEQFF.

This clonotype came up many times. V and J are TRBV6-6 and TRBJ1-2; D perhaps matches TRBD1 (6 bases). CDR1 is MNHNY and CDR2 is SVGAGI in the germline V gene (reference sequence). Trimming removed 6 bases at V and 3 bases at J, with 14 bases between. The CDR3 is 14 amino acids. The DNA of the CDR3 is TGTGCCAGCAGACCGGGACACAACGACTATGGCTACACCTTC. Amino acid sequence: CASRPGHNDYGYTF.

On this clonotype itself: A read error may explain this, as a much larger clone is one base away. The chain couples TRBV29-1 to TRBJ2-5; TRBD1 agrees at 7 bases. The DNA end is more similar to TRBJ2-1, so the J call may be wrong. The CDR3 has 12 residues. In germline, CDR1 is SQVTM, CDR2 ANQGSEA. CDR3 nucleotide sequence: TGCAGCGTTCGAGGGGGCCAAGAGACCCAGTTCTTC. The encoded protein is CSVRGGQETQFF.

This clonotype was observed at least ten times. This sequence joins TRBV10-3 and TRBJ1-2; the D is unclear. This CDR3 has 15 amino acids. Trimming took 0 bases from V and 4 from J, leaving 12 bases between them. Germline-derived CDR1 and CDR2 are ENHRY and SYGVKD. Written as DNA, the CDR3 is TGTGCCATCAGTGAGTCTGGGAGGAACCCCTATGGCTACACCTTC. Protein sequence: CAISESGRNPYGYTF.

Turning to this clonotype: At one end the junction does not follow the germline gene, possibly because of a read error. This chain uses TRBV9 with TRBJ2-3, with 7 bases matching TRBD2. Germline-derived CDR1 and CDR2 are SGDLS and YYNGEE. This CDR3 spans 15 amino acids. This chain's CDR3 is CASSVVETSTNTQYF. As DNA, the CDR3 is TGTGCCAGCAGCGTAGTCGAGACTAGCACAAATACGCAGTATTTT.